The 11 T cell receptor beta chains below were found in one sample sequenced in a study of shared clonotypes between healthy human individuals (dated by TCRdb to the early 2020s). CD8 naive samples were CD45RO-negative cells positively selected for CCR7, giving a CD45RA+CCR7+ population that excluded TemRA cells. The library was prepared using the immunoSEQ multiplex PCR assay. Not all clones reach the TCRdb copy of this immuneACCESS table, which keeps in-frame sequences only. Checked studies attribute under half of the gap to unresolved V genes and leave the rest unexplained. The sample table contains millions of clones; only one count was recorded for 90% to 95% of them. Of the sample, more than 1.5% falls within the top ten clones. Sequencing input: naive CD8+ T cells from PBMCs. In light of the paper, this sample's cell subset or site label describes: CD45RA+CCR7+. The receptors come from a man younger than 30 in good health. Some clones in this sample may be carry-over from other donors' samples.

This chain connects TRBV6-5 to TRBJ2-1; 7 nucleotides agree with TRBD1. The length of the CDR3 is 13 residues. Germline trimming cut 5 bases from V and 3 bases from J; bases unmatched to any gene: 1. CDR1 and CDR2 from the germline V gene are MNHEY and SVGAGI. As DNA, the CDR3 is TGTGCCAGCAGTGGGGACAGCTACAATGAGCAGTTCTTC. It specifies CASSGDSYNEQFF.

This chain's CDR3 is CAIWSPRGEDTQYF. In DNA form, the CDR3 reads TGTGCCATCTGGTCCCCGAGGGGAGAGGATACGCAGTATTTT. The gene calls are TRBV10-3 and TRBJ2-3; D tentatively fits TRBD1 or TRBD2 (5 bases each). The CDR3 totals 14 residues. Germline values: CDR1 ENHRY, CDR2 SYGVKD. V was pared by 8 bases and J by 6 bases, with 18 bases between.

This chain joins TRBV28 and TRBJ1-1, with D possibly matching TRBD1 (5 bases). CDR3 length: 11 residues. Germline V CDR1 and CDR2: MDHEN, SYDVKM. Trimming pared 6 bases from V and 8 bases from J, leaving 10 bases between. Here the CDR3 reads CASRAGKEAFF. Here the CDR3 DNA reads TGTGCCAGCAGAGCAGGGAAAGAAGCTTTCTTT.

The rearrangement joins TRBV5-1 to TRBJ1-3; D remains ambiguous. Trimming cost V 0 bases and J 0 bases, with 13 bases left between them. Germline V CDR1 and CDR2: SGHRS, YFSETQ. The CDR3 length is 17 residues. The CDR3 region has the DNA TGCGCCAGCAGCTTGGCCGAACGGGTCCACTCTGGAAACACCATATATTTT. Amino acids: CASSLAERVHSGNTIYF.

Comments on this clone: This CDR3 is also generated by other DNA sequences in the sample. J is TRBJ2-2 and V is TRBV6-5; 9 bases are shared with TRBD1. The germline gives CDR1 MNHEY, CDR2 SVGAGI. This CDR3 has 13 amino acids. The trim removed 6 bases at V and 4 bases at J, leaving 0 bases unmatched. The CDR3 DNA sequence: TGTGCCAGCAGGGACAGGGGCACCGGGGAGCTGTTTTTT. It encodes CASRDRGTGELFF.

The chain joins TRBV4-3 to TRBJ2-2, with D unclear. V was shortened by 3 bases and J by 9 bases, with 11 bases between the two germline ends. Germline CDR1 LGHNA, CDR2 YSLEER. CDR3 length equals 13 residues. Here the CDR3 DNA reads TGCGCCAGCAGCCAGGACGGAGTTAGGGAGCTGTTTTTT. Its protein product is CASSQDGVRELFF.

The CDR3, as DNA: TGCGCCAGCAGCCGTGGGACTAGCGGGAGAGGTAGCAATGAGCAGTTCTTC. It codes for CASSRGTSGRGSNEQFF. The V call is TRBV4-1, the J call TRBJ2-1, with 14 bases that match TRBD2. Unmatched junction bases numbered 8, after V lost 4 bases and J lost 6 bases. CDR3 length equals 17 residues. Germline V gene sequence: CDR1 MGHRA, CDR2 YSYEKL.

The gene calls are TRBV30 and TRBJ2-1; TRBD2 matches at 7 bases. The CDR3 runs to 12 residues. The ends lost 4 bases at V and 7 bases at J; junction bases unmatched: 4. The germline gives CDR1 GTSNPN, CDR2 SVGIG (reference sequence). The CDR3 spells CAWNPGGNEQFF. CDR3 bases: TGTGCCTGGAACCCGGGGGGAAATGAGCAGTTCTTC.

This chain joins TRBV6-1 and TRBJ2-3, with TRBD2 matching 9 bases. The CDR3 has 19 amino acids. Germline V gene lookup returns CDR1 MNHNS and CDR2 SASEGT. V dropped 4 bases and J dropped 0; count of bases not matched to a gene: 14. The CDR3 region is CASSGESGRTYPSTDTQYF. The CDR3, as DNA: TGTGCCAGCAGTGGAGAGAGCGGGAGGACATACCCTAGCACAGATACGCAGTATTTT.

Points on this clone: Within the sample, other DNA sequences also encode this same CDR3. V usage is TRBV11-2 and J usage is TRBJ2-1, with D perhaps matching TRBD1 (6 bases). Deletions cut 1 base from V and 6 bases from J, with 7 bases between. This CDR3 comprises 13 residues. The V gene's germline CDR1 is SGHAT and CDR2 FQNNGV. CDR3 sequence reads: CASSLGRGNEQFF. CDR3 nucleotide sequence: TGTGCCAGCAGCTTAGGCAGGGGCAATGAGCAGTTCTTC.

The chain combines TRBV29-1 with TRBJ2-3; possibly TRBD2 for D (6 bases). The germline gives CDR1 SQVTM, CDR2 ANQGSEA. The germline V and J ends were trimmed by 4 bases and 2 bases, with 19 bases remaining between them. This CDR3 region has 16 residues. The CDR3 is CSVAQPRLAPTDTQYF. CDR3 DNA: TGCAGCGTTGCGCAACCGAGGCTAGCGCCCACAGATACGCAGTATTTT.